These 8 T cell receptor beta chains originate from one sample sequenced in a study of T cell responses to AZD1222 COVID-19 vaccine. The protocol was immunoSEQ multiplex PCR, while the TCRdb copy is restricted to in-frame clones and leaves out a portion. The sample lists about 120,000 clones; about nine tenths were seen once. The input for sequencing was peripheral blood, taken on day 0 of MenACWY control vaccination. The receptor source for this set is an adult in good health.

This rearrangement joins TRBV10-3 to TRBJ2-3; TRBD1 matches 8 bases. The junction had 4 bases not matched to a gene; V was cut back by 6 bases and J by 5 bases. Per germline, CDR1 ENHRY and CDR2 SYGVKD. CDR3 length: 13 residues. The CDR3 is CAIRKTGEDTQYF. The CDR3 bases are TGTGCCATCAGGAAGACAGGGGAAGATACGCAGTATTTT.

The CDR3: CASSQQDTDTQYF. Here the CDR3 DNA reads TGCGCCAGCAGCCAACAAGACACAGATACGCAGTATTTT. J is TRBJ2-3 and V is TRBV4-1; D remains unclear. From germline, CDR1 is MGHRA and CDR2 YSYEKL. The CDR3 is 13 amino acids. Trimming shortened V by 2 bases and J by 2 bases, and 5 bases separated the two germline ends.

The V and J genes are TRBV11-3 and TRBJ2-1, with 9 positions matching TRBD2. V shed 1 base and J 2 bases; nucleotides not matched to a gene: 3. Germline loops: CDR1 SGHNT, CDR2 YENEEA. The CDR3 extends over 16 amino acids. The CDR3 loop reads CASSLGLAGTYNEQFF. The CDR3 DNA is TGTGCCAGCAGCTTAGGGCTAGCGGGAACCTACAATGAGCAGTTCTTC.

This chain links TRBV7-2 with TRBJ1-4; 9 bases fit TRBD1. Germline CDR1 SGHTA, CDR2 FQGNSA. J lost 8 bases, V lost 5 bases, and 9 bases had no gene match. There are 15 residues in the CDR3. The CDR3 reads CASSNDGTGSEKLFF. In DNA, the CDR3 is TGTGCCAGCAGCAATGATGGGACAGGGAGCGAAAAACTGTTTTTT. Combining the CDR3 with reference TRBV7-2 and TRBJ1-4 gives the whole variable domain GAGVSQSPSNKVTEKGKDVELRCDPISGHTALYWYRQSLGQGLEFLIYFQGNSAPDKSGLPSDRFSAERTGGSVSTLTIQRTQQEDSAVYLCASSNDGTGSEKLFFGSGTQLSVL.

The chain joins TRBV3-1 (or the pseudogene TRBV3-2) to TRBJ1-4; no clear D gene. The V gene's germline CDR1 is LGHDT and CDR2 YNNKEL (reference sequence). V was cut by 0 bases and J by 8 bases, with 13 bases left in between. The CDR3 contains 15 residues. The CDR3 reads CASSQEGALGEKLFF. The CDR3 DNA reads TGTGCCAGCAGCCAAGAGGGCGCGCTGGGAGAAAAACTGTTTTTT.

The chain carries TRBV6-6 and TRBJ2-7; maybe TRBD1 (5 bases). The germline CDR1 and CDR2 sequences are MNHNY and SVGAGI (reference sequence). The CDR3 extends over 13 amino acids. The V and J ends lost 2 bases and 3 bases respectively, with 8 bases between them. The CDR3 is CASSYGRDYEQYF. For the CDR3, the DNA is TGTGCCAGCAGTTACGGCAGGGACTACGAGCAGTACTTC.

V usage is TRBV5-4 and J usage is TRBJ1-5, with D tentatively TRBD1 (5 bases). The CDR3 loop spans 15 amino acids. Germline CDR1 and CDR2: SGHNT and YYREEE (reference sequence). Trimming stripped 0 bases from V and 2 bases from J, with 9 bases between. The CDR3 here is CASSLDGTGNQPQHF. The CDR3 DNA reads as TGTGCCAGCAGCTTGGACGGGACTGGCAATCAGCCCCAGCATTTT.

V gene TRBV27 combines with J gene TRBJ2-2, with 12 bases aligning to TRBD1. V gave up 8 bases and J gave up 7 bases; unmatched junction bases: 5. Per germline, CDR1 MNHEY and CDR2 SMNVEV (reference sequence). This CDR3 region has 14 residues. DNA for the CDR3: TGTGCCAGCCGGGACAGGGGGCTCGGCGGGGAGCTGTTTTTT. It codes for CASRDRGLGGELFF.